The clone carrying this T cell receptor (beta chain) appeared once. Controls were drawn from healthy donors and were matched for age and sex. This specimen belongs to a study of CD8 T cells in Susac syndrome. V was pared by 0 bases and J by 4 bases, with 16 bases between. This CDR3 is 15 amino acids long. Germline V gives CDR1 DFQATT, CDR2 SNEGSKA (reference sequence). Reverse transcription of about 0.5 to 1 ug RNA was carried out with random hexamers. TCRdb recomputed calls from the immunoSEQ multiplex PCR reads with MiXCR, one row per CDR3 protein. Here the sample spans roughly 190,000 distinct CDR3 sequences, about 95% being singletons.

Material for sequencing was CD4+ T cells from PBMCs. The chain joins TRBV20-1 to TRBJ2-7; D call uncertain. This clonotype originated in a human donor in good health. CDR3 sequence: CSARDVRKSRYEQYF. CDR3 in DNA: TGCAGTGCTAGAGATGTCCGGAAATCACGGTACGAGCAGTACTTC.